Detailed here is one TCR beta chain. Its specificity is not known. This sample stems from a study of shared clonotypes between healthy human individuals. Germline CDR1 MNHEY, CDR2 SVGAGI. Trimming pared 7 bases from V and 6 bases from J, leaving 15 bases between. This CDR3 contains 13 residues. At a deep level, the assay was run. Produced via immunoSEQ multiplex PCR; TCRdb's table is partial and in-frame only. The top ten hold more than 0.55% of the sample, which has 950,000 to 1,100,000 clones, 75% to 85% seen once. Study-level results: Among non-shared clonotypes, generation probabilities were lower than among those shared by all four donors. Larger estimated richness was generally recorded for naive subsets relative to memory subsets. Around 5% of naive CD4 clonotypes were common to a few donors.

The TCR sequence derives from a man between 18 and 35 years old in good health. Some clones in this sample may be carry-over from other donors' samples. The sequenced sample consisted of memory CD4+ T cells from PBMCs. Subset reported: CD45RA-negative fraction. V is TRBV6-5 and J is TRBJ1-1; maybe TRBD1 (5 bases). DNA for the CDR3: TGTGCCAGCATCCCGCCAGGGAAGTCTGAAGCTTTCTTT. This sequence encodes CASIPPGKSEAFF.